The present T cell receptor beta chain was sequenced within a study of response to subunit inactivated influenza vaccine. Study-level findings and limits: Authors suggested that a seasonal influenza vaccination recruits few new T cells each time.

Of note for this clonotype: Its target is not known.

TCRdb reprocessed the RT-PCR reads via MiXCR and lists one record per CDR3 protein. The data show more than 250,000 distinct CDR3 sequences, just over 20% seen once. The CDR3 has 13 amino acids. Trimming removed 4 bases at V and 5 bases at J, with 14 bases between. The germline V gene has CDR1 SQVTM and CDR2 ANQGSEA. The sequence came from a man in his fifties or sixties who received an inactivated influenza vaccine. Material: PBMCs from blood, obtained about 20 months after vaccination. The chain recombines TRBV29-1 with TRBJ2-5, with D maybe TRBD2 (7 bases). The CDR3: CSVGGGGGETQYF. CDR3 nucleotide sequence: TGCAGCGTTGGAGGGGGGGGAGGGGAGACCCAGTACTTC.